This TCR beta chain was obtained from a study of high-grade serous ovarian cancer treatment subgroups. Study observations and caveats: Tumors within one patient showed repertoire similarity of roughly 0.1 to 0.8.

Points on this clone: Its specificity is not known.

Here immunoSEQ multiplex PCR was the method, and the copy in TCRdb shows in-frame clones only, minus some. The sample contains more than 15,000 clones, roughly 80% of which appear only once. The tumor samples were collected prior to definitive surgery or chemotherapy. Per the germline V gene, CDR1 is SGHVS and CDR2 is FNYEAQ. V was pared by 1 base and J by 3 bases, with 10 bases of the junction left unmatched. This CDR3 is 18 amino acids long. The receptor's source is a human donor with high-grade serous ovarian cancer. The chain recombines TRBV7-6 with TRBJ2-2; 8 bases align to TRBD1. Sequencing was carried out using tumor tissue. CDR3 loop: CASSLGLRTGQHTGELFF. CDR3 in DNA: TGTGCCAGCAGCTTAGGTCTCAGGACAGGGCAGCACACCGGGGAGCTGTTTTTT.